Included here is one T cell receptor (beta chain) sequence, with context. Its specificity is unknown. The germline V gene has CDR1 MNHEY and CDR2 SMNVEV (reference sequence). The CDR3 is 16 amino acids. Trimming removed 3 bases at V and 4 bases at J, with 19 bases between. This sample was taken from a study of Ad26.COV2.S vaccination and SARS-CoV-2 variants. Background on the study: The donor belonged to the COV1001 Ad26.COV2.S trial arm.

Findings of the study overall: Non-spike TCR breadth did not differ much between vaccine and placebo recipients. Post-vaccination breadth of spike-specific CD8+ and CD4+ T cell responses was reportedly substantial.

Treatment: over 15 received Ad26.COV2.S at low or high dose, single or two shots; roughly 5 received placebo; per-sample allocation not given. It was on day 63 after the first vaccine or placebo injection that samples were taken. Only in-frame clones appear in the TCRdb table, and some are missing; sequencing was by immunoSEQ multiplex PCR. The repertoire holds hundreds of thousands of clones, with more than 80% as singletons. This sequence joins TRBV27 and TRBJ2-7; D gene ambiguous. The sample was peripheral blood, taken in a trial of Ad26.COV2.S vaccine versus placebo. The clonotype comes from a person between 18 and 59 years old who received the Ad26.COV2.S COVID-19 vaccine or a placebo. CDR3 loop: CASSLGPVHFGYEQYF. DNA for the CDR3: TGTGCCAGCAGTTTGGGCCCCGTCCATTTCGGGTACGAGCAGTACTTC.